The TCR beta chain under discussion was sequenced for a study of T cell responses to AZD1222 COVID-19 vaccine. Study observations and caveats: Reportedly, nearly half the spike-specific TCRs target unmutated variant regions. When two AZD1222 doses had been given, Spike-specific TCR breadth and depth rose. At baseline, seropositivity was found in only a handful of AZD1222 recipients.

In the case of this clone: Its specificity is not known.

CDR3 size: 12 residues. Germline CDR1 is SEHNR and CDR2 is FQNEAQ (reference sequence). Trimming removed 5 bases from V and 9 bases from J; junction bases left unmatched: 4. The method was immunoSEQ multiplex PCR; TCRdb's version includes in-frame clones alone and lacks a portion of them. The sample lists 120,000 or so clones, approximately 85% seen once, with under 9.5% in the top ten. This TCR derives from an adult in good health. Sequenced here: peripheral blood, sampled on day 0 of AZD1222 vaccination. This chain joins TRBV7-9 and TRBJ2-1; 7 positions match TRBD1. The chain's CDR3 is CASSGTEGEQFF. CDR3 DNA sequence: TGTGCCAGCAGCGGGACAGAGGGTGAGCAGTTCTTC.